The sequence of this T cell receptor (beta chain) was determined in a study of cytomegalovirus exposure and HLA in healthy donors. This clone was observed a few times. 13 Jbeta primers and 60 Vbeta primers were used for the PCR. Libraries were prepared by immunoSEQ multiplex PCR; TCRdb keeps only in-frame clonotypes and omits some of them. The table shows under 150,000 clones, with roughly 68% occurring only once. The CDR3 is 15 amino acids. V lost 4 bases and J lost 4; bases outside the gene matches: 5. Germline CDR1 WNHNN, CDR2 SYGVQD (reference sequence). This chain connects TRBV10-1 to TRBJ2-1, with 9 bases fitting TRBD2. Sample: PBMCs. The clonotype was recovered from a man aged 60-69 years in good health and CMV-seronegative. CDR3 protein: CASSGASGAYNEQFF. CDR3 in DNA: TGCGCCAGCAGTGGGGCTAGCGGGGCTTACAATGAGCAGTTCTTC.